The 22 T cell receptor beta chains presented below share a single source sample, sequenced in a study of T-cell memory formation after mild COVID-19. TCRdb ran MiXCR on the 5' RACE reads and lists one entry per CDR3 protein. The profile shows under 300,000 distinct CDR3 sequences, around 15% of them singletons. The sample consisted of PBMCs or a T cell subset sorted from them (not recorded which). Every receptor here comes from a young man who had mild COVID-19 (a few samples of this study predate the infection). Cell type and time point are not known.

This chain links TRBV28 with TRBJ2-1, with a weak D call TRBD2 (5 bases). The length of the CDR3 is 14 residues. Germline V lookup: CDR1 MDHEN, CDR2 SYDVKM. The V end was cut by 6 bases, the J end by 4 bases, with 13 bases between. CDR3 in amino acids: CASRLGSRYNEQFF. The CDR3 DNA reads as TGTGCCAGCAGACTAGGGTCACGATACAATGAGCAGTTCTTC.

This clonotype was recorded a few times. The gene calls are TRBV12-3 or TRBV12-4 and TRBJ2-1; D gene ambiguous. V lost 5 bases to trimming and J lost 6 bases, with 14 bases between them. This CDR3 comprises 14 residues. The CDR3 bases are TGTGCCAGCAGTGGAGTGGGGATTGGCAATGAGCAGTTCTTC. Translation gives CASSGVGIGNEQFF.

V gene TRBV5-1 combines with J gene TRBJ2-5, with D perhaps matching TRBD1 or TRBD2 (5 bases each). CDR1 and CDR2 from the germline V gene are SGHRS and YFSETQ. Trimming shortened V by 3 bases and J by 0 bases, and 15 bases separated the two germline ends. The CDR3 loop spans 16 amino acids. CDR3 sequence reads: CASSSRVGVNQETQYF. CDR3 DNA sequence: TGCGCCAGCAGCTCGCGGGTGGGGGTTAACCAAGAGACCCAGTACTTC.

There are many counts of this clonotype. The chain recombines TRBV20-1 with TRBJ2-5; TRBD1 aligns across 10 bases. The V gene end was trimmed by 6 bases and the J gene end by 5 bases; junction bases not matched to a gene: 12. The CDR3 has 15 residues. Germline V gives CDR1 DFQATT, CDR2 SNEGSKA (reference sequence). The CDR3 region has the DNA TGCAGTGCAAGCACCGGGACAGGGGCTTCGGAGACCCAGTACTTC. Translation gives CSASTGTGASETQYF.

This clonotype came up many times. V is TRBV18 and J is TRBJ2-7, with D possibly being TRBD1 or TRBD2 (5 bases each). The CDR3 runs to 13 residues. The germline V and J ends were trimmed by 2 bases and 0 bases, with 5 bases remaining between them. Germline assignment: CDR1 KGHSH and CDR2 LQKENI. The CDR3 DNA sequence: TGTGCCAGCTCACCAGGGGGCTCCTACGAGCAGTACGTC. Its protein product is CASSPGGSYEQYV.

This clonotype was counted a few times. The V gene is TRBV28, the J gene TRBJ2-7; 8 positions agree with TRBD1. Germline V lookup: CDR1 MDHEN, CDR2 SYDVKM. The CDR3 contains 14 residues. After removal of 6 bases from V and 2 bases from J, the junction contained 6 bases not matched to a gene. In DNA form, the CDR3 reads TGTGCCAGCAGCCATGGGACAGGACCCTACGAGCAGTACGTC. Translation gives CASSHGTGPYEQYV.

The rearrangement uses TRBV29-1 and TRBJ1-2; 9 bases fit TRBD1. The CDR3 length is 13 residues. The germline V gene has CDR1 SQVTM and CDR2 ANQGSEA. V lost 5 bases, J lost 9 bases, and 10 bases stayed unmatched. The CDR3: CSVSRTGEYRYTF. The CDR3 DNA reads as TGCAGCGTTTCTAGGACAGGGGAATATCGCTACACCTTC.

This clonotype was seen more than once but under ten times. The chain joins TRBV6-5 to TRBJ1-6; TRBD1 is a possible D gene (6 bases). Germline V gives CDR1 MNHEY, CDR2 SVGAGI. The CDR3 consists of 12 residues. Trimming shortened V by 10 bases and J by 5 bases, and 9 bases separated the two germline ends. For the CDR3, the DNA is TGTGCCACATGGGACAATAATTCACCCCTCCACTTT. This codes for CATWDNNSPLHF.

This clonotype showed up just a few times. V and J are TRBV18 and TRBJ2-7, with 7 bases that match TRBD1. Trimming removed 5 bases from V and 1 base from J; junction bases left unmatched: 5. Germline values: CDR1 KGHSH, CDR2 LQKENI. The CDR3 sequence is 14 residues long. CDR3 region: CASSRDSSSYEQYV. The DNA of the CDR3 is TGTGCCAGCTCAAGGGACAGCTCTTCCTACGAGCAGTACGTC.

The J gene is TRBJ1-1, the V gene TRBV5-1, with 10 bases lining up with TRBD1. The junction had 9 bases not matched to a gene; V was cut back by 2 bases and J by 2 bases. Germline CDR1 SGHRS, CDR2 YFSETQ. The CDR3 has 17 residues. The CDR3 here is CASSFSSGTGANTEAFF. In DNA form, the CDR3 reads TGCGCCAGCAGCTTCTCCTCCGGGACAGGGGCAAACACTGAAGCTTTCTTT. The variable domain in full, with the rest retrieved from reference TRBV5-1 and TRBJ1-1, is KAGVTQTPRYLIKTRGQQVTLSCSPISGHRSVSWYQQTPGQGLQFLFEYFSETQRNKGNFPGRFSGRQFSNSRSEMNVSTLELGDSALYLCASSFSSGTGANTEAFFGQGTRLTVV.

V usage is TRBV4-1 and J usage is TRBJ2-1; D is unclear. This CDR3 region has 12 residues. V was shortened by 4 bases and J by 8 bases, with 9 bases between the two germline ends. Germline CDR1 is MGHRA and CDR2 is YSYEKL. The CDR3 nucleotides read TGCGCCAGCAGCCGACCGAGCGATGAGCAGTTCTTC. Protein sequence: CASSRPSDEQFF.

In DNA, the CDR3 is TGCAGCGTTGATCGGCGGGGGGCCGGAGATACGCAGTATTTT. Its translation: CSVDRRGAGDTQYF. V is TRBV29-1 and J is TRBJ2-3; 8 nucleotides agree with TRBD2. Germline V gene data show CDR1 as SQVTM and CDR2 as ANQGSEA. There are 14 residues in the CDR3. V dropped 3 bases and J dropped 5; count of bases not matched to a gene: 7.

J is TRBJ1-2 and V is TRBV7-2; D is uncertain. The germline V gene has CDR1 SGHTA and CDR2 FQGNSA. This CDR3 has 11 residues. V lost 5 bases to trimming and J lost 8 bases, with 9 bases between them. In nucleotides, the CDR3 is TGTGCCAGCAGCCCCGGCCAGGGCTACACCTTC. Translation: CASSPGQGYTF.

This chain links TRBV7-2 with TRBJ2-3; TRBD2 matches 12 bases. Trimming removed 5 bases from V and 6 bases from J; junction bases left unmatched: 3. The CDR3 length is 14 residues. Germline CDR1 reads SGHTA; CDR2 reads FQGNSA. The CDR3 nucleotides read TGTGCCAGCAGCCGACTAGCGGGGGTGGATACGCAGTATTTT. Translating gives CASSRLAGVDTQYF.

The chain couples TRBV20-1 to TRBJ2-4; D not certain. The CDR3 is 14 residues long. V dropped 5 bases and J dropped 5 bases, with 16 bases sitting between them. CDR1 is DFQATT and CDR2 is SNEGSKA in the germline V gene (reference sequence). The CDR3 DNA reads TGCAGTGCTTTTAATCACCCTTCGGAAAACATTCAGTACTTC. Protein sequence: CSAFNHPSENIQYF.

The J gene is TRBJ2-1, the V gene TRBV6-2 or TRBV6-3; 11 bases line up with TRBD2. V lost 5 bases to trimming and J lost 6 bases; unmatched junction nucleotides: 9. The CDR3 runs 16 residues. CDR1 and CDR2 from the germline V gene are MNHEY and SVGEGT. CDR3 in amino acids: CASSATSGGRPNEQFF. The CDR3 DNA follows: TGTGCCAGCAGTGCAACTAGCGGGGGCCGACCCAATGAGCAGTTCTTC.

The chain employs TRBV6-5 and TRBJ2-1; D ambiguous. Trimming removed 0 bases at V and 10 bases at J, with 10 bases between. The CDR3 is 13 residues long. CDR1 is MNHEY and CDR2 is SVGAGI in the germline V gene. The CDR3 sequence: CASSYSRSTEQFF. CDR3 coding DNA: TGTGCCAGCAGTTACTCGAGAAGTACAGAGCAGTTCTTC.

This clonotype was counted between two and nine times. This chain uses TRBV30 with TRBJ2-5, with TRBD1 identical over 8 bases. CDR1 GTSNPN and CDR2 SVGIG come from the germline V gene (reference sequence). Trimming at V came to 5 bases and at J to 4 bases, leaving 9 bases not matched to a gene. The length of the CDR3 is 14 residues. CDR3 residues: CAWAGGRGLETQYF. The CDR3 DNA sequence: TGTGCCTGGGCAGGTGGCAGGGGGCTAGAGACCCAGTACTTC.

The table lists this clonotype with many counts. V is TRBV7-3 and J is TRBJ2-7; the match to TRBD2 covers 7 bases. The germline V gene has CDR1 SGHTA and CDR2 FQGTGA. This CDR3 has 15 residues. J lost 0 bases, V lost 5 bases, and 7 bases had no gene match. Here the CDR3 reads CASSPGSGGSYEQYF. CDR3 nucleotide sequence: TGTGCCAGCAGCCCAGGTTCGGGGGGCTCCTACGAGCAGTACTTC.

The chain combines TRBV12-5 with TRBJ1-5; D gene ambiguous. Deletions cut 7 bases from V and 6 bases from J, with 10 bases between. The CDR3 has 12 residues. Germline CDR1 and CDR2: LGHNT and FRNRAP. CDR3 nucleotides: TGTGCTAGTGCTCAGGTGGGTCAGCCCCAGCATTTT. Amino acid sequence: CASAQVGQPQHF.

The chain carries TRBV10-3 and TRBJ2-1; the D gene could be TRBD1 or TRBD2 (5 bases each). V gave up 3 bases and J gave up 7 bases, with 25 bases separating them. Germline loops: CDR1 ENHRY, CDR2 SYGVKD. This CDR3 spans 18 amino acids. The CDR3 here is CAISEGLGRRGVVNEQFF. DNA for the CDR3: TGTGCCATCAGTGAAGGGCTGGGGAGAAGGGGAGTGGTTAATGAGCAGTTCTTC.

This chain connects TRBV14 to TRBJ1-2; 7 bases agree with TRBD1. The CDR3 extends over 15 amino acids. Trimming took 4 bases from V and 3 from J; bases not matched to a gene: 8. Germline V gives CDR1 SGHDN, CDR2 FVKESK. The CDR3 here is CASSLSRTGYYGYTF. As DNA, the CDR3 is TGTGCCAGCAGCCTCTCCCGGACAGGATACTATGGCTACACCTTC.